This TCR beta chain appears in the sequencing data of a study of shared clonotypes between healthy human individuals. Only in-frame clones appear in the TCRdb table, and some are missing; sequencing was by immunoSEQ multiplex PCR. The profile shows millions of clones, more than 90% of them singletons. HIV-negative, healthy adults without recent acute infections or vaccinations were the donors. Germline CDR1 is MNHEY and CDR2 is SVGAGI. This CDR3 is built from 12 residues. V was clipped by 4 bases and J by 6 bases, with 9 bases between them. This sequence was found in a young man in good health. Sequences were obtained from naive CD4+ T cells sorted from blood. Subset defined: CD45RA+ positively selected. This sequence joins TRBV6-5 and TRBJ1-1; tentatively, D is TRBD1 (5 bases). Written as DNA, the CDR3 is TGTGCCAGCAGTTCCCAGACAGCTGAAGCTTTCTTT. As protein: CASSSQTAEAFF.